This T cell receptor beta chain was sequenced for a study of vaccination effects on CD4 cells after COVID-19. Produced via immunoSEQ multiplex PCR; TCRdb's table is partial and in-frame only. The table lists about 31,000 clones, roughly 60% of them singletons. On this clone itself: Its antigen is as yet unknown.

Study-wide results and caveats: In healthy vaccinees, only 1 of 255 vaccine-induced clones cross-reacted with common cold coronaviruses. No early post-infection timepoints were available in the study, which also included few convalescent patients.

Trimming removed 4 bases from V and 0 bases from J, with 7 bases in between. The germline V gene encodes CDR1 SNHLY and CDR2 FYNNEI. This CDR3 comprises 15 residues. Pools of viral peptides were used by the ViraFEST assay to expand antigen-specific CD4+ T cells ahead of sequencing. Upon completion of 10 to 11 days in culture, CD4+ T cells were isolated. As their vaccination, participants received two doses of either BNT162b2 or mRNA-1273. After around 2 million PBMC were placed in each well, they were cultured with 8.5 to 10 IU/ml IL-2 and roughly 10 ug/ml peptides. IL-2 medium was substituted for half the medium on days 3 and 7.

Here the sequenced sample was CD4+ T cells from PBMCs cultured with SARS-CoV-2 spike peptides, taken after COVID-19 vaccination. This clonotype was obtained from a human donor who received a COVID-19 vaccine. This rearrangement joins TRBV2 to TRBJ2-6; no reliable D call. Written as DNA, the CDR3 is TGTGCCAGCAGTGTGGACCACTCTGGGGCCAACGTCCTGACTTTC. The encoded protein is CASSVDHSGANVLTF.